This T cell receptor (beta chain) was captured in a study of response to subunit inactivated influenza vaccine. On this clonotype itself: Antigen unknown. A read error may be the cause here, since a much bigger clone is one base away.

TCRdb fed the RT-PCR reads into MiXCR, producing one record per CDR3 protein. The table includes under 550,000 distinct CDR3 sequences, roughly 8.2% detected once. CDR3 length: 14 amino acids. Trimming took off 4 bases at V and 8 bases at J, with 17 bases between the two ends. The germline CDR1 and CDR2 sequences are MNHEY and SVGEGT. Study-wide results and caveats: Each seasonal influenza vaccination, the authors suggested, recruits few new T cells.

This sequence originates from a man between 45 and 75 years old who received an inactivated influenza vaccine. The material sequenced was PBMCs from blood, taken around 25 months after vaccination. The genes are TRBV6-2 or TRBV6-3 and TRBJ1-2, with D possibly TRBD1 on 6 matching bases. In DNA, the CDR3 is TGTGCCAGCAGTTGGGACACCTCGGGCCTAGGCTACACCTTC. Protein product: CASSWDTSGLGYTF.